The 9 T cell receptor beta chains listed next were all sequenced from one sample in a study of OX40 agonist ivuxolimab in advanced cancers. Repertoires were generated with immunoSEQ multiplex PCR, while TCRdb's copy carries only in-frame clones and drops some. Altogether more than 40,000 clones are present, approximately 80% being singletons, with the ten largest covering about 1.8%. This sample comprised CD4+ or CD8+ T cells sorted from blood, obtained in a trial of the OX40 agonist ivuxolimab. The receptors were sampled from an adult with an advanced solid tumor such as melanoma, head and neck, liver or kidney cancer.

J is TRBJ2-3 and V is TRBV5-1, with D tentatively TRBD2 (5 bases). Germline values: CDR1 SGHRS, CDR2 YFSETQ. Trimming cost V 0 bases and J 3 bases, with 11 bases left between them. The CDR3 consists of 15 residues. The DNA for the CDR3 is TGCGCCAGCAGCTTGGTGGGGAGAGAGACAGATACGCAGTATTTT. It translates to CASSLVGRETDTQYF. Variable domain in full (rest from reference TRBV5-1 and TRBJ2-3): KAGVTQTPRYLIKTRGQQVTLSCSPISGHRSVSWYQQTPGQGLQFLFEYFSETQRNKGNFPGRFSGRQFSNSRSEMNVSTLELGDSALYLCASSLVGRETDTQYFGPGTRLTVL.

The genes are TRBV6-6 and TRBJ1-2; a possible D gene is TRBD1 (6 bases). V shed 7 bases and J shed 8 bases, with 17 bases lying between them. Per the germline V gene, CDR1 is MNHNY and CDR2 is SVGAGI (reference sequence). This CDR3 comprises 13 residues. In DNA form, the CDR3 reads TGTGCCAGCACCACCCGGGGGGCGAGGGGCTACACCTTC. Protein: CASTTRGARGYTF.

This chain uses TRBV6-1 with TRBJ2-1, with 8 bases identical to TRBD1. Germline lookup yields CDR1 MNHNS and CDR2 SASEGT. The CDR3 totals 12 residues. J lost 12 bases, V lost 7 bases, and 8 bases had no gene match. CDR3 bases: TGTGCCAGCATCCTCGGACAGGGAGGGCAGTTCTTC. Encoded protein: CASILGQGGQFF.

The chain joins TRBV5-1 to TRBJ2-5, with 7 bases fitting TRBD2. The junction had 9 bases not matched to a gene; V was cut back by 2 bases and J by 5 bases. The CDR3 totals 15 residues. CDR1 is SGHRS, CDR2 YFSETQ, per germline. The CDR3 region has the DNA TGCGCCAGCAGCTTAACGACGGTGGGGGGGGAGACCCAGTACTTC. Translation: CASSLTTVGGETQYF.

This clone was detected only a few times. The chain joins TRBV9 to TRBJ2-3, with TRBD1 matching 7 bases. The CDR3 runs 16 residues. Germline CDR1 SGDLS, CDR2 YYNGEE. V dropped 4 bases and J dropped 0; count of bases not matched to a gene: 8. The chain's CDR3 is CASSLSQGWSTDTQYF. The CDR3 DNA reads TGTGCCAGCAGCCTTTCACAGGGGTGGAGCACAGATACGCAGTATTTT. Filled out from reference TRBV9 and TRBJ2-3, the complete variable domain reads DSGVTQTPKHLITATGQRVTLRCSPRSGDLSVYWYQQSLDQGLQFLIQYYNGEERAKGNILERFSAQQFPDLHSELNLSSLELGDSALYFCASSLSQGWSTDTQYFGPGTRLTVL.

V is TRBV6-1 and J is TRBJ1-4; 8 bases map to TRBD1. There are 12 residues in the CDR3. The germline V gene has CDR1 MNHNS and CDR2 SASEGT. V was pared by 7 bases and J by 7 bases, with 2 bases of the junction left unmatched. The CDR3 is CASNRGSEKLFF. CDR3 nucleotide sequence: TGTGCCAGCAACAGGGGGAGTGAAAAACTGTTTTTT.

The chain joins TRBV7-3 to TRBJ2-1; 9 bases map to TRBD1. This CDR3 is 15 amino acids long. The V gene's germline CDR1 is SGHTA and CDR2 FQGTGA. V shed 4 bases and J 8 bases; nucleotides not matched to a gene: 9. The CDR3 spells CASSSTPGQGYEQFF. DNA for the CDR3: TGTGCCAGCAGCTCGACCCCGGGACAGGGCTATGAGCAGTTCTTC.

The rearrangement joins TRBV11-1 to TRBJ2-6, with TRBD2 identical over 8 bases. Germline loops: CDR1 SGHAT, CDR2 FQDESV (reference sequence). The CDR3 length is 18 residues. The trim removed 3 bases at V and 0 bases at J, leaving 7 bases unmatched. The CDR3 DNA reads as TGTGCCAGCAGCTTCCCCCCGGGGGGGCTCTCTGGGGCCAACGTCCTGACTTTC. Translation: CASSFPPGGLSGANVLTF.

This clone has more than one count but fewer than ten. The chain recombines TRBV4-3 with TRBJ1-3; possibly TRBD1 for D (6 bases). Germline CDR1 reads LGHNA; CDR2 reads YSLEER. CDR3 size: 15 residues. The germline V and J ends were trimmed by 4 bases and 0 bases, with 10 bases remaining between them. Here the CDR3 reads CASSPNRDSGNTIYF. DNA of the CDR3: TGCGCCAGCAGCCCGAACAGGGACTCTGGAAACACCATATATTTT.